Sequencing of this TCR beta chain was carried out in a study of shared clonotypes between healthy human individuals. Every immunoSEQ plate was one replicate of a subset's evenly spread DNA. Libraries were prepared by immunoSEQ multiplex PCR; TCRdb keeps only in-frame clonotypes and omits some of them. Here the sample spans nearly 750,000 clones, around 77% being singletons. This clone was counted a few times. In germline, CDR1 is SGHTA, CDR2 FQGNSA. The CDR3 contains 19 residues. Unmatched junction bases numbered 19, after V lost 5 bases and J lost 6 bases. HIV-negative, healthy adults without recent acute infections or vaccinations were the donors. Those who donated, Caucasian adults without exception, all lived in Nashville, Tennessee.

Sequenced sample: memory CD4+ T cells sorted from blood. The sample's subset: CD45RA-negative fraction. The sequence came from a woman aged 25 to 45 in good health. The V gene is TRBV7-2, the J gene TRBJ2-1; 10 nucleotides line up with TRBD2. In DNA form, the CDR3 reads TGTGCCAGCAGCCAGCCGGGTGTCTTGGGAGCGGGAGGGCCCAATGAGCAGTTCTTC. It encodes CASSQPGVLGAGGPNEQFF.